One sample yielded the 2 T cell receptor beta chains listed below, sequenced in a study of tumor-infiltrating lymphocytes in primary liver carcinoma. With a constant-region primer, TCR beta cDNA was made from 400 to 550 ng of total RNA. Libraries covering TCR beta were generated through three nested multiplex PCR rounds (using a slightly modified ARM-PCR). Rounds one and two of PCR, each of roughly 10 cycles, were primed with TRBV1-TRBV30 forward primers and a C-beta reverse primer. Each CDR3 protein is one row after TCRdb ran MiXCR on the multiplex PCR reads. This table has approximately 310,000 distinct CDR3 sequences, 55% to 65% appearing once. Germline DNA was also extracted, and blood RNA derived from unsorted whole blood. Sequencing used peripheral blood. The source is a middle-aged man with primary liver carcinoma and hepatitis B virus infection.

Points on this clonotype: Germline and junction disagree at one end, which may indicate a read error. V gene TRBV11-1 combines with J gene TRBJ2-1; D perhaps matches TRBD1 (6 bases). Germline V lookup: CDR1 SGHAT, CDR2 FQDESV (reference sequence). The CDR3 totals 17 residues. The chain's CDR3 is CASSSGAGALTYNGQFF. The CDR3 nucleotides read TGTGCCAGCAGCTCCGGGGCAGGGGCCCTTACCTACAATGGGCAGTTCTTC.

This clonotype was detected ten times or more. J is TRBJ1-2 and V is TRBV6-5; D call uncertain. Trimming stripped 6 bases from V and 3 bases from J, with 17 bases between. This CDR3 contains 15 residues. From germline, CDR1 is MNHEY and CDR2 SVGAGI. The CDR3 sequence is CASRSTSALYYGYTF. CDR3 nucleotides: TGTGCCAGCAGGTCTACCTCGGCCCTTTACTATGGCTACACCTTC.